The source of this T cell receptor beta chain is a study of blood T cell repertoires in COVID-19 (dated by TCRdb to 2019 to 2021). For the wider study: Samples covering the acute and convalescent phases of COVID-19 were provided by collaborators in the United States, Italy and Spain. Samples were obtained from the ongoing ImmuneRACE study (first 160 participants) and from 1,254 subjects provided by 6 global collaborators. Where available, HLA class I and class II types were taken from metadata supplied by the sample provider and were not determined by assay-based typing. The dataset comprised deeply sampled blood TCRbeta repertoires from subjects exposed to, actively infected with, or recovered from COVID-19. The material from the prospective study consisted of cDNA or gDNA derived from T cells, B-cell-depleted T cells, or PBMCs. The sample metadata nearly always contained a de-identified subject ID, COVID-19 status, age in years and sex. The repertoires were released in a freely available public database meant as a resource for research on the immune response to SARS-CoV-2.

Broader findings and caveats from the paper: The amount of clinical and demographic metadata varied by source and participant and was provided uncurated.

The CDR3 numbers 18 residues from cysteine through phenylalanine. Of the read, only the CDR3 DNA is kept; its 54 bases are in frame from base 1. The germline V gene provides CDR1 SGHTA and CDR2 FQGNSA. Clipping removes 1 base from V and 6 bases from J, with 13 as the unmatched junction base count. At one collaborating source in Seattle, patients were enrolled during active infection and were followed longitudinally through the course of disease. Whole blood was collected in K2EDTA tubes by collaborating institutions according to the institutions' own protocols. For TCRbeta analysis, collaborator samples were shipped as frozen whole blood, as isolated PBMCs, or as DNA extracted from either sample type. TCRbeta CDR3 regions were amplified from genomic DNA using the immunoSEQ Assay, a bias-controlled multiplex PCR. From the authors' description of their analysis: The number of nucleated cells in each sample was estimated by amplification of reference gene primers within the assay. Sequence reads were collapsed and filtered to measure the absolute abundance of every unique TCRbeta CDR3 rearrangement. For each sample, productive Simpson clonality was calculated as the square root of Simpson's diversity index over productive rearrangements. What TCRdb holds here is the immuneACCESS table cut down to in-frame rearrangements. Part of the clones is not present; checked against another copy, under half of the missing clones reflect an unresolved V gene, and the others are unexplained. V and J calls and clone size are those listed in that table; D and trimming were worked out from the DNA. The sample contains just over 300,000 clones, nearly 90% of them found a single time. The top ten hold less than 2% of the sample.

Turning to this clone: Its target antigen remains unknown. No much larger clonotype is one base removed from it; base qualities were not supplied.

The sequence came from a woman aged 25 to 39 with COVID-19, enrolled during active disease. Sequences were obtained from peripheral blood. The rearranged chain carries TRBV7-2 and TRBJ2-2, and TRBD2 aligns with 8 junction nucleotides. Here is the DNA: TGTGCCAGCAGCTTAGGAGGGTTAGCGGGGCTATGGGCCGGGGAGCTGTTTTTT. Translated, this gives CASSLGGLAGLWAGELFF. Here the CDR3 is joined to the reference TRBV7-2 and TRBJ2-2 genes, and the full variable domain is: GAGVSQSPSNKVTEKGKDVELRCDPISGHTALYWYRQSLGQGLEFLIYFQGNSAPDKSGLPSDRFSAERTGGSVSTLTIQRTQQEDSAVYLCASSLGGLAGLWAGELFFGEGSRLTVL.